This T cell receptor beta chain was recovered during a study of blood T cells in healthy people across ages. It was with a sample-barcoded 5' primer and a J-beta primer mix that a second PCR of roughly 7 to 11 cycles was run. One entry per CDR3 protein results from TCRdb running MiXCR on the 5' RACE reads. The sample has fewer than 800,000 distinct CDR3 sequences, over 20% seen once; the top ten hold roughly 3.9%. Trimming cost V 3 bases and J 1 base, with 9 bases left between them. From germline, CDR1 is LGHDT and CDR2 YNNKEL (reference sequence). CDR3 length equals 14 residues. Sequencing was performed on blood. This receptor was obtained from a man aged 65 to 79 in good health. The rearrangement links TRBV3-1 to TRBJ2-5, with D possibly TRBD1 on 5 matching bases. The CDR3 here is CASSHLDSQETQYF. In nucleotides, the CDR3 is TGTGCCAGCAGCCACCTCGACAGCCAAGAGACCCAGTACTTC.